This T cell receptor beta chain was sequenced in a study of shared clonotypes between healthy human individuals (dated by TCRdb to 2019 to 2021). A note on the overall study: The cohort included a few men and a couple of women between 18 and 49 years of age. Between about 0.9 and 9 billion PBMCs per donor were obtained by leukapheresis. To increase sequencing depth and limit assay-specific biases, TCR repertoire library preparation and sequencing were carried out by different laboratories using diverse techniques. Blood TCR repertoires of four to six healthy adults were deeply sequenced to estimate repertoire size and the extent of clonotype sharing between individuals. Per donor, three plates each were used for CD4 naive and CD4 memory, two for CD8 naive, and one for CD8 memory. Overall results and qualifications from the work: Higher generation probabilities were observed for clonotypes shared by all four sorted-subset donors than for non-shared clonotypes. Sharing across a few donors was observed for around 5% of naive CD4, about 3.2% of naive CD8, 2% to 2.5% of memory CD4, and about 0.4% of memory CD8 clonotypes. Incomplete sequencing was indicated by rarefaction of sorted-subset datasets, despite the large sequencing depth. Estimated clonotype richness was generally larger for naive than for memory subsets. Sampling was restricted to blood, and TCR repertoires in tissue are likely to differ from TCR repertoires in blood. Because the study included only a small number of donors, the genetic and exposure-history diversity represented was limited. Based on pairwise subsampling, the degree of clonotype sharing among donors was expected to be affected by sequencing depth.

V is pared back by 5 bases and J by 4 bases, with 11 bases lying between the germline termini. Taken from the germline V gene, the CDR1 and CDR2 loops are MNHEY and SVGAGI. The CDR3 sequence holds 14 residues, the cysteine and phenylalanine included. The kept DNA is CDR3 alone, 42 bases in frame from the first base. In regard to this clone: Its cognate antigen has yet to be identified. Base qualities are not at hand, and no much larger clone is one base apart.

Healthy HIV-negative adults with no recently reported acute infections or vaccinations were included as donors. Every donor was a Caucasian adult residing in Nashville, Tennessee, USA. CD4+ T cells were enriched by magnetic negative selection; naive cells were then positively selected on CD45RA, and the negative fraction formed the memory subset. After blood collection by leukapheresis, PBMCs were isolated using Ficoll-Histopaque density gradient centrifugation and then cryopreserved in the vapor phase of liquid nitrogen. Analytical flow cytometry was used to check the purity and quantity of each magnetically sorted T cell population. From each sorted fraction, genomic DNA was isolated and quantified by UV absorbance on a Nanodrop 2000c. Using the deep immunoSEQ assay, TCR CDR3 regions were amplified from genomic DNA by multiplex PCR. Genomic DNA extracted from each cell subset was distributed evenly over all wells of several immunoSEQ 96-well plates, and each plate served as one replicate. Each replicate PCR for sorted subsets received about 220 ng genomic DNA, equal to about 30,000 T cell genomes. The purified libraries were quantified using a Qubit 3.0 fluorometer, sized with a Bioanalyzer 2100, and then quantified again using the KAPA Library Quantification kit. Every immunoSEQ 96-well plate was sequenced on a dedicated single-read 150-cycle Illumina NextSeq 550 flow cell. In the paper's pipeline: Because the immunoSEQ output held only junctional sequences and lacked quality scores, the filtering could not match the filtering applied to full-length reads. Sequences were annotated with PyIR, a Python wrapper for IgBLAST v1.9, and V/J genes and CDR3 were assigned using IMGT germline references. Reads were filtered out if the reads had weak V/J assignments (E-value above 1e-6), no CDR3, stop codons, out-of-frame junctions, or ambiguous translated residues. A V3J clonotype was defined by an identical inferred V gene, J gene, and CDR3 amino acid sequence. The percentage overlap between two repertoires was calculated by dividing the number of shared unique clonotypes by the size of the smaller repertoire. Richness of each repertoire was evaluated using RTK rarefaction, the Chao1 estimator, and Recon v2.1 estimates of unobserved clonotypes. For all TCRbeta clonotypes obtained by the gDNA method from a few donors, generation probabilities were computed with OLGA. This is the immuneACCESS table as TCRdb keeps it, with only in-frame sequences that have V and J called. A part of the clones is gone; compared with another copy, unresolved V genes explain less than half, and the rest is unexplained. Clone size and the V and J calls come from that table; the DNA yielded D and trimming. This sample holds around 700,000 clones; 55% to 75% were observed only once. Approximately 2% of the sample is taken by the ten largest.

Sequences were obtained from memory CD4+ T cells sorted from blood. The cell subset or site label corresponds to: CD45RA-negative fraction. The TCR was taken from a woman in her 30s in good health. The chain uses TRBV6-5 and TRBJ1-4, with the D segment identity uncertain. The nucleotide sequence reads TGTGCCAGCAGTCCTGGCTACGGTAATGAAAAACTGTTTTTT. Its protein is CASSPGYGNEKLFF.